Included here is one T cell receptor (beta chain) sequence, with context. No antigen is known for it. The germline gives CDR1 LNHDA, CDR2 SQIVND (reference sequence). This CDR3 spans 13 amino acids. V was pared by 5 bases and J by 5 bases, with 10 bases between. Method: immunoSEQ multiplex PCR; TCRdb's copy keeps in-frame clones and lacks some. The table records 65,000 to 100,000 clones, about 85% of them present only once. The data belong to a study of OX40 agonist ivuxolimab in advanced cancers. Findings and caveats of the study: On average, CD8+ T cells showed a greater number of expanded clones than CD4+.

This clonotype was obtained from an adult with an advanced solid tumor such as melanoma, head and neck, liver or kidney cancer. The sample here was CD4+ or CD8+ T cells sorted from blood, taken in a trial of the OX40 agonist ivuxolimab. The rearrangement joins TRBV19 to TRBJ1-5; the D gene is possibly TRBD1 (5 bases). The CDR3 here is CASSLAGHQPQHF. The CDR3 coding sequence is TGTGCCAGTAGTCTGGCAGGGCATCAGCCCCAGCATTTT.